Each of the 3 T cell receptor beta chains below was sequenced from the same sample in a study of cytomegalovirus exposure and HLA in healthy donors. In the PCR, 60 Vbeta and 13 Jbeta primers were used. Sequenced by immunoSEQ multiplex PCR; TCRdb stores in-frame clones only, minus some. The table includes some 200,000 clones, roughly 80% detected once. Sequenced: PBMCs. The receptors here all came from a woman aged 45-65 years in good health and CMV-seropositive.

Of note for this clone: Other DNA sequences in this specimen translate into the identical CDR3. The CDR3, as DNA: TGTGCCAGCTCACCAACTGAGAACACTGAAGCTTTCTTT. Amino acid sequence: CASSPTENTEAFF. The chain has TRBV18 and TRBJ1-1; D is unresolved. Germline V gene sequence: CDR1 KGHSH, CDR2 LQKENI. Trimming took off 2 bases at V and 1 base at J, with 5 bases between the two ends. CDR3 length: 13 amino acids.

The CDR3 DNA reads TGTGCCAGCAGCTTAGAGGGGGCCCCCGATCAGCCCCAGCATTTT. Its translation: CASSLEGAPDQPQHF. The chain employs TRBV7-8 and TRBJ1-5, with 7 bases identical to TRBD1. V lost 1 base and J lost 5; bases outside the gene matches: 5. The germline gives CDR1 SGHVS, CDR2 FQNEAQ. The CDR3 is 15 amino acids. Supplemented by reference TRBV7-8 and TRBJ1-5, the full variable domain reads GAGVSQSPRYKVAKRGQDVALRCDPISGHVSLFWYQQALGQGPEFLTYFQNEAQLDKSGLPSDRFFAERPEGSVSTLKIQRTQQEDSAVYLCASSLEGAPDQPQHFGDGTRLSIL.

The chain is built from TRBV18 and TRBJ2-1, with TRBD2 identical over 8 bases. V dropped 0 bases and J dropped 7; count of bases not matched to a gene: 5. This CDR3 is built from 15 residues. Germline V gives CDR1 KGHSH, CDR2 LQKENI. The CDR3 loop is CASSPPGRGVNEQFF. The CDR3 DNA sequence: TGTGCCAGCTCACCACCCGGGCGGGGGGTTAATGAGCAGTTCTTC. Looking up the rest from reference TRBV18 and TRBJ2-1 gives the full variable domain: NAGVMQNPRHLVRRRGQEARLRCSPMKGHSHVYWYRQLPEEGLKFMVYLQKENIIDESGMPKERFSAEFPKEGPSILRIQQVVRGDSAAYFCASSPPGRGVNEQFFGPGTRLTVL.